Listed here are 21 T cell receptor beta chains from one sample, sequenced in a study of T cell repertoires in cytomegalovirus infection. TCRdb passed the reads through MiXCR, listing each CDR3 protein once. The data hold approximately 260,000 distinct CDR3 sequences, with less than 25% observed a single time. No cognate antigen is known for these TCRs. The sample consisted of cultured PBMCs, taken from culture after CMV antigen stimulation. Source of these receptors: a human donor in good health (CMV status not recorded). Some clones in this sample may be carry-over from other donors' samples.

The CDR3 protein is CASSGQPLNSPLHF. The DNA for the CDR3 is TGTGCCAGTAGTGGACAACCTCTCAATTCACCCCTCCACTTT. V gene TRBV19 combines with J gene TRBJ1-6; D might be TRBD1 (5 bases). The CDR3 has 14 residues. Germline V gene sequence: CDR1 LNHDA, CDR2 SQIVND (reference sequence). Trimming removed 5 bases from V and 7 bases from J, with 12 bases in between.

The sample holds a few counts of this clonotype. The V gene is TRBV6-5, the J gene TRBJ1-5, with 9 bases identical to TRBD1. This CDR3 is built from 14 residues. V gave up 2 bases and J gave up 4 bases; unmatched junction bases: 0. Germline V gene lookup returns CDR1 MNHEY and CDR2 SVGAGI. The CDR3 region is CASSYGTGNQPQHF. The CDR3 DNA sequence: TGTGCCAGCAGTTACGGGACAGGGAATCAGCCCCAGCATTTT.

The rearrangement links TRBV6-5 to TRBJ2-5, with 13 bases identical to TRBD2. Trimming took 2 bases from V and 5 from J; bases not matched to a gene: 2. CDR1 and CDR2 (germline): MNHEY, SVGAGI. The CDR3 is 15 amino acids. DNA of the CDR3: TGTGCCAGCAGTTACGGGACTAGCGGGATGGAGACCCAGTACTTC. It encodes CASSYGTSGMETQYF.

This clonotype appeared many times. J is TRBJ2-1 and V is TRBV12-3 or TRBV12-4; 9 nucleotides line up with TRBD1. The CDR3 totals 15 residues. V was pared by 6 bases and J by 7 bases, with 10 bases of the junction left unmatched. The CDR3 DNA sequence: TGTGCCAGCAGGGCACCGGGACAGGGTAAAAATGAGCAGTTCTTC. Protein sequence: CASRAPGQGKNEQFF.

This clonotype was seen many times. This sequence joins TRBV7-9 and TRBJ1-4; D gene uncertain. CDR1 is SEHNR and CDR2 is FQNEAQ in the germline V gene (reference sequence). The V gene lost 3 bases and the J gene lost 5 bases, with 10 bases spanning the gap. The length of the CDR3 is 14 residues. The CDR3 region has the DNA TGTGCCAGCAGCTTTATCCGGCCCAATGAAAAACTGTTTTTT. This gives the protein CASSFIRPNEKLFF. The full variable domain, with the rest looked up from reference TRBV7-9 and TRBJ1-4, is DTGVSQNPRHKITKRGQNVTFRCDPISEHNRLYWYRQTLGQGPEFLTYFQNEAQLEKSRLLSDRFSAERPKGSFSTLEIQRTEQGDSAMYLCASSFIRPNEKLFFGSGTQLSVL.

The gene calls are TRBV28 and TRBJ2-5, with 7 bases aligning to TRBD2. The CDR3 totals 14 residues. The J segment lost 5 bases and the V segment lost 3 bases, leaving 6 bases of the junction unmatched. Germline CDR1 MDHEN, CDR2 SYDVKM. This chain's CDR3 is CASSLSGERETQYF. In DNA, the CDR3 is TGTGCCAGCAGTTTGAGCGGGGAAAGGGAGACCCAGTACTTC.

This clonotype was observed a few times. The genes are TRBV27 and TRBJ2-1; 8 bases map to TRBD2. CDR3 length: 16 amino acids. Per the germline V gene, CDR1 is MNHEY and CDR2 is SMNVEV (reference sequence). V dropped 8 bases and J dropped 3; count of bases not matched to a gene: 12. This chain's CDR3 is CASRSTKTSDYNEQFF. The CDR3 DNA follows: TGTGCCAGCCGTTCTACAAAGACTAGCGACTACAATGAGCAGTTCTTC.

The chain employs TRBV24-1 and TRBJ2-1, with 10 bases aligning to TRBD1. Looked up from germline, CDR1 is KGHDR and CDR2 is SFDVKD. This CDR3 contains 16 residues. V lost 8 bases and J lost 8; bases outside the gene matches: 14. For the CDR3, the DNA is TGTGCCACCATTGGTATCGGGACAGGGGCCTTGTATGAGCAGTTCTTC. It codes for CATIGIGTGALYEQFF.

This chain joins TRBV5-1 and TRBJ1-5; D call uncertain. The germline V and J ends were trimmed by 4 bases and 6 bases, with 11 bases remaining between them. Germline loops: CDR1 SGHRS, CDR2 YFSETQ. The CDR3 runs to 13 residues. The CDR3 spells CASSPYVGQPQHF. DNA of the CDR3: TGCGCCAGCAGCCCCTACGTAGGTCAGCCCCAGCATTTT.

The chain couples TRBV7-3 to TRBJ2-3; TRBD2 matches at 9 bases. The CDR3 loop spans 15 amino acids. V dropped 4 bases and J dropped 0; count of bases not matched to a gene: 2. Germline CDR1 reads SGHTA; CDR2 reads FQGTGA. This CDR3 is CASSSGLASTDTQYF. For the CDR3, the DNA is TGTGCCAGCAGCTCCGGACTAGCGAGCACAGATACGCAGTATTTT. The entire variable domain, with the rest obtained from reference TRBV7-3 and TRBJ2-3, is as follows: GAGVSQTPSNKVTEKGKYVELRCDPISGHTALYWYRQSLGQGPEFLIYFQGTGAADDSGLPNDRFFAVRPEGSVSTLKIQRTERGDSAVYLCASSSGLASTDTQYFGPGTRLTVL.

This clonotype was seen many times. The V call is TRBV28, the J call TRBJ2-7, with TRBD1 as a possible D gene (6 bases). CDR3 size: 13 residues. V lost 4 bases to trimming and J lost 2 bases, with 9 bases between them. Germline V gene data show CDR1 as MDHEN and CDR2 as SYDVKM. The CDR3 bases are TGTGCCAGCAGTTGGACAGACGCCTACGAGCAGTACTTC. Protein product: CASSWTDAYEQYF. Combining the CDR3 with reference TRBV28 and TRBJ2-7 gives the whole variable domain DVKVTQSSRYLVKRTGEKVFLECVQDMDHENMFWYRQDPGLGLRLIYFSYDVKMKEKGDIPEGYSVSREKKERFSLILESASTNQTSMYLCASSWTDAYEQYFGPGTRLTVT.

The chain couples TRBV19 to TRBJ2-1, with 11 bases fitting TRBD2. The V gene end was trimmed by 5 bases and the J gene end by 7 bases; junction bases not matched to a gene: 16. CDR3 size: 18 residues. CDR1 is LNHDA and CDR2 is SQIVND in the germline V gene (reference sequence). CDR3 coding DNA: TGTGCCAGTAGTCCTGAGGGGAACATAGCGGGAGGGAGGAATGAGCAGTTCTTC. Its translation is CASSPEGNIAGGRNEQFF.

This clonotype occurred a few times. This chain connects TRBV12-3 or TRBV12-4 to TRBJ1-4; no clear D gene. The CDR3 runs 14 residues. V shed 4 bases and J shed 4 bases, with 10 bases lying between them. The CDR3 DNA is TGTGCCAGCAGTTGGGTCAGGAATAATGAAAAACTGTTTTTT. Protein: CASSWVRNNEKLFF.

The V call is TRBV11-2, the J call TRBJ1-3; TRBD1 is a possible D gene (5 bases). The germline V gene has CDR1 SGHAT and CDR2 FQNNGV. The CDR3 loop spans 14 amino acids. With 1 base removed from V and 8 bases from J, the gap between germline ends came to 12 bases. The CDR3 DNA sequence: TGTGCCAGCAGCTTAGTGCGGCAGGGTGACACCATATATTTT. It codes for CASSLVRQGDTIYF.

This clonotype was seen a few times. V usage is TRBV7-2 and J usage is TRBJ2-1; 9 bases fit TRBD2. Germline V gene data show CDR1 as SGHTA and CDR2 as FQGNSA. V was clipped by 5 bases and J by 4 bases; unmatched bases: 6. This CDR3 spans 15 amino acids. CDR3: CASSRPGLAYNEQFF. DNA of the CDR3: TGTGCCAGCAGCCGCCCGGGACTAGCTTACAATGAGCAGTTCTTC.

J is TRBJ2-7 and V is TRBV11-2; 8 bases fit TRBD1. CDR1 and CDR2 from the germline V gene are SGHAT and FQNNGV. V shed 5 bases and J 6 bases; nucleotides not matched to a gene: 12. This CDR3 has 15 amino acids. Here the CDR3 reads CASSRRGQAPSEQYF. The CDR3 bases are TGTGCCAGCAGCCGCCGGGGACAGGCTCCTTCCGAGCAGTACTTC.

This clonotype was seen many times. V gene TRBV7-8 combines with J gene TRBJ1-1, with a possible D match to TRBD1 (5 bases). Germline V gene data show CDR1 as SGHVS and CDR2 as FQNEAQ. The V end lost 5 bases, the J end lost 3 bases, and 16 bases lay between the germline ends. The CDR3 runs to 15 residues. CDR3: CASSRQGAGHTEAFF. CDR3 DNA: TGTGCCAGCAGCCGCCAGGGTGCGGGTCACACTGAAGCTTTCTTT.

In this sample, this clonotype turned up a few times. The genes are TRBV12-3 or TRBV12-4 and TRBJ1-1, with D possibly being TRBD1 (5 bases). V gave up 6 bases and J gave up 4 bases, with 12 bases separating them. The CDR3 spans 13 residues. CDR3 sequence: CASRLNGGTEAFF. DNA of the CDR3: TGTGCCAGCAGGCTCAATGGGGGCACTGAAGCTTTCTTT.

The V and J genes are TRBV6-2 or TRBV6-3 and TRBJ1-1; the D gene is possibly TRBD1 (5 bases). The germline CDR1 and CDR2 sequences are MNHEY and SVGEGT. V lost 8 bases to trimming and J lost 8 bases, with 12 bases between them. CDR3 length equals 11 residues. CDR3 sequence reads: CASSSGREAFF. DNA of the CDR3: TGTGCCAGCTCTTCGGGGCGGGAAGCTTTCTTT.

About this clonotype itself: Without the conserved terminal phenylalanine or tryptophan, this CDR3 likely stems from a read error. The V gene is TRBV7-9, the J gene TRBJ2-1, with D perhaps matching TRBD2 (6 bases). The CDR3 is 17 residues long. CDR1 is SEHNR, CDR2 FQNEAQ, per germline (reference sequence). The V end was cut by 1 base, the J end by 7 bases, with 20 bases between. CDR3 in DNA: TGTGCCAGCAGCTTAGTCGCTGGGTCGGGAGTATCAAATGAGCAGTTCCTC. Translating gives CASSLVAGSGVSNEQFL.

This clonotype was detected ten times or more. The rearrangement links TRBV7-2 to TRBJ2-5; 10 nucleotides align to TRBD2. Losses at the gene ends were 0 bases for V and 3 bases for J; bases not matched to a gene: 1. The germline V gene encodes CDR1 SGHTA and CDR2 FQGNSA. The CDR3 sequence is 15 residues long. As DNA, the CDR3 is TGTGCCAGCAGCTTAGCAGGACTAGCGGAAGAGACCCAGTACTTC. Amino acids: CASSLAGLAEETQYF. The entire variable domain, with the rest obtained from reference TRBV7-2 and TRBJ2-5, is as follows: GAGVSQSPSNKVTEKGKDVELRCDPISGHTALYWYRQSLGQGLEFLIYFQGNSAPDKSGLPSDRFSAERTGGSVSTLTIQRTQQEDSAVYLCASSLAGLAEETQYFGPGTRLLVL.